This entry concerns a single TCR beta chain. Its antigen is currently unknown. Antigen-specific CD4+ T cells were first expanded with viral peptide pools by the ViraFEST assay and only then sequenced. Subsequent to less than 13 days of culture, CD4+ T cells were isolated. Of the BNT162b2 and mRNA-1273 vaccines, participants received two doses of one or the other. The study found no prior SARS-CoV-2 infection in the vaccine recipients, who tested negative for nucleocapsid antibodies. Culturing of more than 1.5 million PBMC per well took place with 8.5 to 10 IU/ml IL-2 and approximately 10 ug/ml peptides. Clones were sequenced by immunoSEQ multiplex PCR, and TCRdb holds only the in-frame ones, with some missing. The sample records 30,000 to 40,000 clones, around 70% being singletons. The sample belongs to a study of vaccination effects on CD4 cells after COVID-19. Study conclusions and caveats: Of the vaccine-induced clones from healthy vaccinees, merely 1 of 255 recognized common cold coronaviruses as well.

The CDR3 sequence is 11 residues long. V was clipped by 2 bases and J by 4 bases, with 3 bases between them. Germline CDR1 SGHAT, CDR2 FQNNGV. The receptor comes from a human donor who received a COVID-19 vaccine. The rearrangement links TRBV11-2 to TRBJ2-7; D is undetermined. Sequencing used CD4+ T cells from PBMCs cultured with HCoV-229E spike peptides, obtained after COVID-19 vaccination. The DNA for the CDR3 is TGTGCCAGCAGCTTAATTTACGAGCAGTACTTC. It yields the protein CASSLIYEQYF.